One sample yielded the 27 T cell receptor beta chains listed below, sequenced in a study of T cells after yellow fever vaccination (dated by TCRdb to the late 2010s). The library was prepared using 5' RACE. For sequencing, an Illumina HiSeq 2500 was employed. TCRdb reprocessed the public reads (quality trimming at Q25 with fastp, clone calling with MiXCR) and kept in-frame beta chains. Under each unique CDR3 protein, matching rows form one entry showing the most common genes and DNA. The sample profile shows roughly 250,000 distinct CDR3 sequences; roughly 13% of them were found once. The ten most abundant clones make up 0.4% to 0.65% of the sample. Per the publication, the treatment or condition label means: live attenuated yellow fever vaccine strain. This specimen consisted of CD4+ T cells sorted from PBMCs, obtained 45 days after the yellow fever booster vaccination. The origin of the receptors is a man aged 25-40 years who received the YFV17D yellow fever vaccine.

This clonotype has only a few counts. This sequence joins TRBV7-3 and TRBJ1-6; D gene uncertain. Germline V gene data show CDR1 as SGHTA and CDR2 as FQGTGA. The V gene lost 7 bases and the J gene lost 7 bases, with 14 bases spanning the gap. This CDR3 is 14 amino acids long. The CDR3 protein is CASTRLKKNSPLHF. The CDR3 nucleotides read TGTGCCAGCACCCGGTTGAAGAAGAATTCACCCCTCCACTTT.

The chain is built from TRBV4-3 and TRBJ2-2; D gene uncertain. The CDR3 has 14 residues. Between the trimmed V and J ends, which lost 0 bases and 6 bases, there was a span of 8 bases. Germline V gene sequence: CDR1 LGHNA, CDR2 YSLEER. The CDR3: CASSQEYSSGELFF. The CDR3 region has the DNA TGCGCCAGCAGCCAAGAATACTCATCCGGGGAGCTGTTTTTT.

The rearrangement links TRBV28 to TRBJ2-7; TRBD2 aligns across 8 bases. This CDR3 region has 15 residues. V was clipped by 6 bases and J by 0 bases; unmatched bases: 7. CDR1 is MDHEN and CDR2 is SYDVKM in the germline V gene. Written as DNA, the CDR3 is TGTGCCAGCAGCACCCCAGCGGGAGCCTCCTACGAGCAGTACTTC. It encodes CASSTPAGASYEQYF.

This clonotype occurred a few times. CDR3 sequence reads: CASSPIPGLAGGPETQYF. In DNA form, the CDR3 reads TGCGCCAGCAGCCCGATCCCGGGACTAGCGGGAGGGCCAGAGACCCAGTACTTC. The rearrangement uses TRBV5-1 and TRBJ2-5, with 16 bases fitting TRBD2. Germline CDR1 and CDR2: SGHRS and YFSETQ. CDR3 size: 18 residues. Germline trimming cut 4 bases from V and 4 bases from J; bases unmatched to any gene: 10.

V and J are TRBV23-1 and TRBJ2-1, with 9 bases fitting TRBD1. TRBV23-1 is an ORF, with its function uncertain. This CDR3 contains 15 residues. V gave up 6 bases and J gave up 4 bases; unmatched junction bases: 7. CDR3 region: CASRGQGPQYNEQFF. The CDR3 bases are TGCGCCAGCAGGGGACAGGGACCCCAATACAATGAGCAGTTCTTC.

The sample holds many counts of this clonotype. The DNA of the CDR3 is TGTGCCACCAGCAGAGAGGGGAGACAGGCGAATGAAAAACTGTTTTTT. Protein product: CATSREGRQANEKLFF. V is TRBV15 and J is TRBJ1-4, with D tentatively TRBD1 (6 bases). The CDR3 is made up of 16 amino acids. V was shortened by 0 bases and J by 5 bases, with 13 bases between the two germline ends. Germline-derived CDR1 and CDR2 are LNHNV and YYDKDF (reference sequence).

The chain employs TRBV7-2 and TRBJ1-1; 7 bases line up with TRBD1. The CDR3 is made up of 16 amino acids. J gave up 2 bases and V 5 bases, and 11 bases lay outside the gene matches. Per germline, CDR1 SGHTA and CDR2 FQGNSA. Written as DNA, the CDR3 is TGTGCCAGCAGCCTCCCCCGGGACAGCATTAACACTGAAGCTTTCTTT. Its protein product is CASSLPRDSINTEAFF.

The chain recombines TRBV7-2 with TRBJ2-2; a possible D gene is TRBD2 (6 bases). This CDR3 is built from 15 residues. Germline V lookup: CDR1 SGHTA, CDR2 FQGNSA. V was trimmed by 6 bases and J by 8 bases, leaving 19 bases between them. The CDR3 reads CASRYYGGSEGELFF. The CDR3 DNA reads TGTGCCAGCAGATATTACGGGGGATCGGAGGGGGAGCTGTTTTTT. The variable domain in full, completed from reference TRBV7-2 and TRBJ2-2, reads GAGVSQSPSNKVTEKGKDVELRCDPISGHTALYWYRQSLGQGLEFLIYFQGNSAPDKSGLPSDRFSAERTGGSVSTLTIQRTQQEDSAVYLCASRYYGGSEGELFFGEGSRLTVL.

V gene TRBV19 combines with J gene TRBJ2-2; D gene uncertain. The germline gives CDR1 LNHDA, CDR2 SQIVND (reference sequence). V lost 10 bases and J lost 3, with 15 bases in between. The CDR3 covers 14 residues. Here the CDR3 DNA reads TGTGCCACCCAGGACGGGCGATACACCGGGGAGCTGTTTTTT. It translates to CATQDGRYTGELFF.

This clonotype was detected a few times. CDR3 amino acids: CASSLSKLGTGPDPYGYTF. CDR3 DNA sequence: TGTGCCAGCAGTTTATCTAAGCTGGGGACAGGCCCCGACCCCTATGGCTACACCTTC. The V and J genes are TRBV27 and TRBJ1-2, with 8 nucleotides matching TRBD1. V was pared by 0 bases and J by 4 bases, with 16 bases of the junction left unmatched. This CDR3 spans 19 amino acids. Germline values: CDR1 MNHEY, CDR2 SMNVEV (reference sequence).

This clonotype was observed a handful of times. The V gene is TRBV30, the J gene TRBJ2-3; tentatively, D is TRBD1 or TRBD2 (5 bases each). The CDR3 is 15 residues long. V was shortened by 3 bases and J by 2 bases, with 15 bases between the two germline ends. Looked up from germline, CDR1 is GTSNPN and CDR2 is SVGIG (reference sequence). The CDR3: CAWSLRGVDTDTQYF. The CDR3 bases are TGTGCCTGGAGCCTGAGAGGGGTGGACACAGATACGCAGTATTTT.

This clonotype was seen only a few times. This rearrangement joins TRBV14 to TRBJ2-2, with unresolved D. The CDR3 is made up of 12 amino acids. V shed 4 bases and J shed 9 bases, with 9 bases lying between them. Germline V gives CDR1 SGHDN, CDR2 FVKESK. The CDR3 protein is CASSRNGRELFF. The CDR3 coding sequence is TGTGCCAGCAGCCGGAACGGCCGGGAGCTGTTTTTT.

The chain carries TRBV7-2 and TRBJ2-2; possibly TRBD1 or TRBD2 for D (5 bases each). The V end was cut by 6 bases, the J end by 2 bases, with 13 bases between. CDR3 length: 15 amino acids. Germline V gene lookup returns CDR1 SGHTA and CDR2 FQGNSA. The DNA of the CDR3 is TGTGCCAGCAGGCCTAGGGACCTCAACACCGGGGAGCTGTTTTTT. This sequence encodes CASRPRDLNTGELFF.

This sequence joins TRBV7-2 and TRBJ2-7; 7 positions match TRBD2. CDR3 length equals 17 residues. V lost 0 bases and J lost 3; bases outside the gene matches: 11. CDR1 and CDR2 from the germline V gene are SGHTA and FQGNSA. The CDR3 reads CASSLAAVAGLFYEQYF. CDR3 sequence (DNA): TGTGCCAGCAGCTTAGCGGCGGTAGCGGGTCTCTTCTACGAGCAGTACTTC.

The chain is built from TRBV7-3 and TRBJ2-2; tentative D call: TRBD2 (6 bases). The CDR3 length is 19 residues. The germline CDR1 and CDR2 sequences are SGHTA and FQGTGA. The V gene lost 0 bases and the J gene lost 0 bases, with 17 bases spanning the gap. CDR3 bases: TGTGCCAGCAGCTTAACGGGACTTCCAAGTCCATCGAACACCGGGGAGCTGTTTTTT. Its translation: CASSLTGLPSPSNTGELFF.

The chain carries TRBV7-2 and TRBJ2-3; a possible D gene is TRBD1 (6 bases). CDR3 length equals 17 residues. CDR1 and CDR2 from the germline V gene are SGHTA and FQGNSA. The V gene lost 0 bases and the J gene lost 2 bases, with 15 bases spanning the gap. In DNA, the CDR3 is TGTGCCAGCAGCTTAGCGACAGGAGACAGGACCACAGATACGCAGTATTTT. Protein: CASSLATGDRTTDTQYF.

The J gene is TRBJ2-4, the V gene TRBV7-2; tentatively, D is TRBD2 (5 bases). With 2 bases removed from V and 9 bases from J, the gap between germline ends came to 14 bases. This CDR3 region has 14 residues. CDR1 and CDR2 from the germline V gene are SGHTA and FQGNSA. In nucleotides, the CDR3 is TGTGCCAGCAGCTTAACTAGGAGCCCCTCCATTCAGTACTTC. Encoded protein: CASSLTRSPSIQYF. The variable domain in full, completed from reference TRBV7-2 and TRBJ2-4, reads GAGVSQSPSNKVTEKGKDVELRCDPISGHTALYWYRQSLGQGLEFLIYFQGNSAPDKSGLPSDRFSAERTGGSVSTLTIQRTQQEDSAVYLCASSLTRSPSIQYFGAGTRLSVL.

This clonotype has more than one count but fewer than ten. The V and J genes are TRBV5-1 and TRBJ2-7; D ambiguous. This CDR3 has 15 residues. In germline, CDR1 is SGHRS, CDR2 YFSETQ. V lost 4 bases and J lost 0, with 14 bases in between. CDR3 nucleotides: TGCGCCAGCAGCACGCCCGGGTCCAGCTCCTACGAGCAGTACTTC. Protein sequence: CASSTPGSSSYEQYF.

This clonotype was seen a handful of times. The rearrangement links TRBV25-1 to TRBJ2-5; 11 nucleotides agree with TRBD2. CDR3 length equals 21 residues. V lost 2 bases and J lost 5; bases outside the gene matches: 22. Germline-derived CDR1 and CDR2 are MGHDK and SYGVNS. CDR3 region: CASSENPGQGYSGRASETQYF. The CDR3 nucleotides are TGTGCCAGCAGTGAAAACCCAGGACAGGGGTATAGCGGGAGGGCCAGCGAGACCCAGTACTTC.

The gene calls are TRBV7-2 and TRBJ2-7, with a possible D match to TRBD2 (6 bases). The length of the CDR3 is 13 residues. Germline-derived CDR1 and CDR2 are SGHTA and FQGNSA. Trimming took off 8 bases at V and 3 bases at J, with 14 bases between the two ends. The CDR3 DNA reads as TGTGCCAGCCTTAGCGGAAACCGCTACGAGCAGTACTTC. Residues: CASLSGNRYEQYF.

The CDR3 spells CASSWGGSSGNTIYF. CDR3 nucleotide sequence: TGTGCCAGCAGTTGGGGCGGGAGCTCTGGAAACACCATATATTTT. The chain is built from TRBV12-3 or TRBV12-4 and TRBJ1-3; possible D gene TRBD1, 5 bases. This CDR3 is 15 amino acids long. V lost 4 bases and J 0 bases, leaving 10 bases between the germline ends.

Ten or more counts support this clonotype. The chain combines TRBV4-3 with TRBJ2-5; D is possibly TRBD1 or TRBD2 (6 bases each). Germline values: CDR1 LGHNA, CDR2 YSLEER. This CDR3 comprises 14 residues. Trimming removed 0 bases at V and 7 bases at J, with 12 bases between. CDR3 region: CASSQEQGGGTQYF. The CDR3 bases are TGCGCCAGCAGCCAAGAACAGGGAGGTGGGACCCAGTACTTC.

Only a few counts were recorded for this clonotype. The rearrangement links TRBV7-9 to TRBJ2-7; D is unresolved. Between the trimmed V and J ends, which lost 2 bases and 1 base, there was a span of 12 bases. The length of the CDR3 is 15 residues. Germline CDR1 reads SEHNR; CDR2 reads FQNEAQ (reference sequence). The CDR3 loop reads CASSLIVLGSYEQYF. DNA for the CDR3: TGTGCCAGCAGCTTAATTGTGCTAGGTTCCTACGAGCAGTACTTC.

In the case of this clonotype: A read error may be the cause here, since a much bigger clone is one base away. This chain uses TRBV9 with TRBJ2-1, with 9 bases identical to TRBD2. CDR3 length equals 17 residues. Germline V CDR1 and CDR2: SGDLS, YYNGEE. Trimming at V came to 6 bases and at J to 1 base, leaving 11 bases not matched to a gene. CDR3 amino acids: CASIPSSGSGSYNEQFF. The CDR3 nucleotides are TGTGCCAGCATCCCAAGTAGCGGGAGTGGTTCCTACAATGAGCAGTTCTTC. Drawing the rest from reference TRBV9 and TRBJ2-1, the complete variable domain is DSGVTQTPKHLITATGQRVTLRCSPRSGDLSVYWYQQSLDQGLQFLIQYYNGEERAKGNILERFSAQQFPDLHSELNLSSLELGDSALYFCASIPSSGSGSYNEQFFGPGTRLTVL.

This clonotype was recorded only once. This may stem from a read error, because a much larger clone lies one nucleotide away. This chain uses TRBV7-2 with TRBJ2-1, with D perhaps matching TRBD1 (5 bases). The CDR3 spans 14 residues. Germline V gene lookup returns CDR1 SGHTA and CDR2 FQGNSA. V lost 3 bases to trimming and J lost 9 bases, with 15 bases between them. The CDR3 spells CASSFGRVGCEQFF. CDR3 in DNA: TGTGCCAGCAGCTTCGGCAGGGTCGGGTGTGAGCAGTTCTTC.

This clonotype was seen more than once but under ten times. V is TRBV5-1 and J is TRBJ2-7; TRBD2 matches at 7 bases. With V trimmed by 0 bases and J by 2 bases, 5 bases remained unmatched. The CDR3 runs 15 residues. Germline-derived CDR1 and CDR2 are SGHRS and YFSETQ. CDR3 amino acids: CASSLEASGTYEQYF. The CDR3, as DNA: TGCGCCAGCAGCTTGGAGGCTAGCGGTACCTACGAGCAGTACTTC.

The chain combines TRBV20-1 with TRBJ1-2; no clear D gene. Deletions cut 3 bases from V and 3 bases from J, with 8 bases between. This CDR3 has 12 amino acids. Germline V gene lookup returns CDR1 DFQATT and CDR2 SNEGSKA (reference sequence). The CDR3 is CSASSQDYGYTF. The CDR3, as DNA: TGCAGTGCTAGTTCGCAGGACTATGGCTACACCTTC.